A single T cell receptor (beta chain) is shown here with its context. This specimen comes from a study of blood T cell repertoires in COVID-19. Study summary: T cells, B-cell-depleted T cells, or PBMCs provided the cDNA or gDNA that served as material.

Germline CDR1 is LGHNA and CDR2 is YNFKEQ. This CDR3 contains 16 residues. Trimming at V came to 2 bases and at J to 2 bases, leaving 6 bases not matched to a gene. The authors' processing: Reference gene primer amplification gave estimated nucleated cell counts. Libraries were prepared by immunoSEQ multiplex PCR; TCRdb keeps only in-frame clonotypes and omits some of them. The V and J calls and clone size are taken from that table; D and trimming were inferred from the DNA. The table shows tens of thousands of clones, with about 88% occurring only once. This TCR was sampled from a man older than 75 in a cohort sampled during active COVID-19. Sequencing was performed on peripheral blood. The chain employs TRBV4-2 and TRBJ2-5; 9 bases are a match to TRBD1. The DNA of the CDR3 is TGTGCCAGCAGCCAAAGACAGGGGGTTTTTCAAGAGACCCAGTACTTC. Its translation is CASSQRQGVFQETQYF.